One and the same sample provided the 4 T cell receptor beta chains below, sequenced in a study of T cell responses to AZD1222 COVID-19 vaccine. Clones were read by immunoSEQ multiplex PCR, and TCRdb kept only the in-frame ones, dropping some. This sample carries 150,000 to 200,000 clones, approximately 93% of them seen once, and the ten largest clones take more than 0.8%. Material: peripheral blood, obtained on day 0 of AZD1222 vaccination. The receptors were sampled from an adult in good health.

The chain couples TRBV2 to TRBJ2-7, with D perhaps TRBD2 (5 bases). V gave up 6 bases and J gave up 3 bases, with 18 bases separating them. Germline V gene data show CDR1 as SNHLY and CDR2 as FYNNEI. CDR3 length: 15 amino acids. In DNA, the CDR3 is TGTGCCAGCAGCCCACTAGGGCAGGCGGTCTACGAGCAGTACTTC. Translation gives CASSPLGQAVYEQYF. Looking up the rest from reference TRBV2 and TRBJ2-7 gives the full variable domain: EPEVTQTPSHQVTQMGQEVILRCVPISNHLYFYWYRQILGQKVEFLVSFYNNEISEKSEIFDDQFSVERPDGSNFTLKIRSTKLEDSAMYFCASSPLGQAVYEQYFGPGTRLTVT.

V is TRBV28 and J is TRBJ2-7; D call uncertain. V lost 8 bases and J lost 5, with 10 bases in between. Germline V lookup: CDR1 MDHEN, CDR2 SYDVKM. This CDR3 comprises 11 residues. In DNA form, the CDR3 reads TGTGCCAGCGGCCCCTACCACGAGCAGTACTTC. This codes for CASGPYHEQYF.

The chain couples TRBV6-5 to TRBJ1-1, with D maybe TRBD1 (5 bases). The germline gives CDR1 MNHEY, CDR2 SVGAGI. The CDR3 totals 14 residues. Trimming removed 6 bases at V and 0 bases at J, with 11 bases between. The CDR3 nucleotides are TGTGCCAGCAGCGGGGGGGAAATGAACACTGAAGCTTTCTTT. It translates to CASSGGEMNTEAFF.

V gene TRBV6-5 combines with J gene TRBJ2-7, with D possibly matching TRBD2 (7 bases). V lost 2 bases and J lost 2, with 13 bases in between. Per germline, CDR1 MNHEY and CDR2 SVGAGI. There are 15 residues in the CDR3. CDR3 region: CASSYVGAGAYEQYF. CDR3 nucleotides: TGTGCCAGCAGTTACGTGGGGGCGGGGGCCTACGAGCAGTACTTC.